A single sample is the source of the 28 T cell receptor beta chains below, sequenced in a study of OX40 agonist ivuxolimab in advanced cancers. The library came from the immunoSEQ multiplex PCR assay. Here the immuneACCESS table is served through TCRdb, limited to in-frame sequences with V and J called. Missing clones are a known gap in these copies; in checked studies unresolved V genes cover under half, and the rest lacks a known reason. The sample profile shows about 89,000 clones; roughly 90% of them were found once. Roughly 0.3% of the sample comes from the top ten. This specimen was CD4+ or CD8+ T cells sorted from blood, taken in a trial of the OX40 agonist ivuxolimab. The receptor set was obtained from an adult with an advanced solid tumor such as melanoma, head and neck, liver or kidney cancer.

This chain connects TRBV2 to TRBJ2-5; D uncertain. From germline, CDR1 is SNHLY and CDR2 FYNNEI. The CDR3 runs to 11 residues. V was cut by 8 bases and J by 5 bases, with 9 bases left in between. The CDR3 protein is CASGDLETQYF. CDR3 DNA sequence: TGTGCCAGCGGAGACTTGGAGACCCAGTACTTC.

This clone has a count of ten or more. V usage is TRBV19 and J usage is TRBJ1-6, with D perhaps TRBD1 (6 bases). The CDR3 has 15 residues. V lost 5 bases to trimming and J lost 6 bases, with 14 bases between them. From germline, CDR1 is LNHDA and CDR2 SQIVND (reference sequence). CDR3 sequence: CASSLPGGVNSPLHF. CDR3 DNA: TGTGCCAGTAGTCTCCCGGGGGGCGTTAATTCACCCCTCCACTTT.

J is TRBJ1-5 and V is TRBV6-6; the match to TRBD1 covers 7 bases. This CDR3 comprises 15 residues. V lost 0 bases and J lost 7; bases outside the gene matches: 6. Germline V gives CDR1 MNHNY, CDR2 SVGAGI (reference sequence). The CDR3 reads CASSYSGQDGQPQHF. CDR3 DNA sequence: TGTGCCAGCAGTTACTCAGGACAGGACGGCCAGCCCCAGCATTTT.

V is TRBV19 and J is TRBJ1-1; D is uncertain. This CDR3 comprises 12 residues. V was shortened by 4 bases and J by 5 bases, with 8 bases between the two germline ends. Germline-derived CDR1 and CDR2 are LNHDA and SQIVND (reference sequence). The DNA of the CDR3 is TGTGCCAGTAGTACCCACAAAACTGAAGCTTTCTTT. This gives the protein CASSTHKTEAFF.

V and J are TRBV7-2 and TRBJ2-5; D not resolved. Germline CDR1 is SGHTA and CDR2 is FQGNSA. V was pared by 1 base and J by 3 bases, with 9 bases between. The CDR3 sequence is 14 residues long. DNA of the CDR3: TGTGCCAGCAGCTTAGAATCAAGGGAAGAGACCCAGTACTTC. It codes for CASSLESREETQYF.

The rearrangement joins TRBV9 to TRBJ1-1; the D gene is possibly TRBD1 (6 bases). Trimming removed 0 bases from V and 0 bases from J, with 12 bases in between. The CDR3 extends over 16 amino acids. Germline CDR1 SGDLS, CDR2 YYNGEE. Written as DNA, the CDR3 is TGTGCCAGCAGCGTAGGGGCGGGACACTTGAACACTGAAGCTTTCTTT. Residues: CASSVGAGHLNTEAFF. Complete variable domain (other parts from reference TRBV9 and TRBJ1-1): DSGVTQTPKHLITATGQRVTLRCSPRSGDLSVYWYQQSLDQGLQFLIQYYNGEERAKGNILERFSAQQFPDLHSELNLSSLELGDSALYFCASSVGAGHLNTEAFFGQGTRLTVV.

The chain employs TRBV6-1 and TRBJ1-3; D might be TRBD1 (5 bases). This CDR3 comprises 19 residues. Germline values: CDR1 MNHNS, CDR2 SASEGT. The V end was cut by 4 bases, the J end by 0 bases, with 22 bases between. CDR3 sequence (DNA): TGTGCCAGCAGTGCCCTTGTCCAGGGCAGCCCTTTCTCTGGAAACACCATATATTTT. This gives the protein CASSALVQGSPFSGNTIYF.

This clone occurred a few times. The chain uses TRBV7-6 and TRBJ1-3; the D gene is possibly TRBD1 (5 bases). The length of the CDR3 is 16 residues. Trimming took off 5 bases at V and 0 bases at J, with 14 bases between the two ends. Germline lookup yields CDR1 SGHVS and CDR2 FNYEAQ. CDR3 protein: CASSAEQVNSGNTIYF. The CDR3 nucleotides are TGTGCCAGCAGCGCAGAACAGGTTAACTCTGGAAACACCATATATTTT. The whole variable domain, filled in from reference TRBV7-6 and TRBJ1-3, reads GAGVSQSPRYKVTKRGQDVALRCDPISGHVSLYWYRQALGQGPEFLTYFNYEAQQDKSGLPNDRFSAERPEGSISTLTIQRTEQRDSAMYRCASSAEQVNSGNTIYFGEGSWLTVV.

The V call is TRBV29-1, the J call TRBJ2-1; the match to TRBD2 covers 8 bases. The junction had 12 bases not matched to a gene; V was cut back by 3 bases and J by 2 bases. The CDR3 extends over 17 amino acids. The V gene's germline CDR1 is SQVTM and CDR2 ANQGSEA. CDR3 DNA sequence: TGCAGCGTTGATCGAGCGGGGGCCCGGAGCACCTACAATGAGCAGTTCTTC. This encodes CSVDRAGARSTYNEQFF.

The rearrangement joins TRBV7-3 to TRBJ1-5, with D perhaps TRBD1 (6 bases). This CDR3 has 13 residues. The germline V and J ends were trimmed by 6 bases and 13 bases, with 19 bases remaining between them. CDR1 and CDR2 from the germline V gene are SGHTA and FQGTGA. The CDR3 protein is CASSSSVGAVQHF. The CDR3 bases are TGTGCCAGCAGTTCATCAGTGGGGGCCGTTCAGCATTTT.

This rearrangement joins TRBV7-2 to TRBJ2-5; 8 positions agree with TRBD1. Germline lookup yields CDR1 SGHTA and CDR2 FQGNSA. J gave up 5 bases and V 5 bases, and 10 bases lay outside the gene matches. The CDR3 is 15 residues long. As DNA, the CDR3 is TGTGCCAGCAGCATAGGACAGGGTGGGAGCGAGACCCAGTACTTC. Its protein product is CASSIGQGGSETQYF. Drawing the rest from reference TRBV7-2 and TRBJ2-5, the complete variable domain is GAGVSQSPSNKVTEKGKDVELRCDPISGHTALYWYRQSLGQGLEFLIYFQGNSAPDKSGLPSDRFSAERTGGSVSTLTIQRTQQEDSAVYLCASSIGQGGSETQYFGPGTRLLVL.

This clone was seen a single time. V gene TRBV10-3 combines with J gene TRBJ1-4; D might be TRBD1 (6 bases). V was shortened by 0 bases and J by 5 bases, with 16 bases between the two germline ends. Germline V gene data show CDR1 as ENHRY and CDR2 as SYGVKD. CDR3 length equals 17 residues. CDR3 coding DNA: TGTGCCATCAGTGAGTCGGGGCGCGGGGGCCCAAATGAAAAACTGTTTTTT. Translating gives CAISESGRGGPNEKLFF.

CDR3: CASSPRTVNMNTEAFF. In DNA, the CDR3 is TGTGCCAGCAGCCCCCGGACGGTAAACATGAACACTGAAGCTTTCTTT. The chain combines TRBV13 with TRBJ1-1, with no clear D. CDR3 length: 16 amino acids. With 5 bases removed from V and 0 bases from J, the gap between germline ends came to 16 bases. The germline CDR1 and CDR2 sequences are PRHDT and FYEKMQ (reference sequence).

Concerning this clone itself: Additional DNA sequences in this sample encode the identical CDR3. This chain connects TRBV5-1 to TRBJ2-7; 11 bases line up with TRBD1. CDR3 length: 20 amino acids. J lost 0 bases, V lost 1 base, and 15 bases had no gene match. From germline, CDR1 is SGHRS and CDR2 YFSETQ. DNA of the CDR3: TGCGCCAGCAGCTTGCCGGATTCGGGACAGGGGGGTCTCCGCTCCTACGAGCAGTACTTC. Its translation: CASSLPDSGQGGLRSYEQYF.

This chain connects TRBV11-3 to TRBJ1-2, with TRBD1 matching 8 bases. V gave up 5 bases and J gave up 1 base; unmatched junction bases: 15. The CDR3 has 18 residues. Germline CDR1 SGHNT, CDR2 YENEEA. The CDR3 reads CASSRYWGQVPLNYGYTF. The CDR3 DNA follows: TGTGCCAGCAGCCGCTATTGGGGACAGGTCCCGCTTAACTATGGCTACACCTTC.

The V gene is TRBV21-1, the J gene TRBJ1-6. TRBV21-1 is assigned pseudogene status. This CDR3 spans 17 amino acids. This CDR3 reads CASSTSLTPSYNSPLHF. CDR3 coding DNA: TGTGCCAGCAGCACCTCCTTAACCCCTTCCTATAATTCACCCCTCCACTTT.

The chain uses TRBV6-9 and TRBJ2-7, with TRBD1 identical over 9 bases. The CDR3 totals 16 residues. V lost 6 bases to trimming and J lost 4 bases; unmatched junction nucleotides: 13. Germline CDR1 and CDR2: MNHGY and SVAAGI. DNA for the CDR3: TGTGCCAGCAGCCGTACACAGGGGGCTTTACCATACGAGCAGTACTTC. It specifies CASSRTQGALPYEQYF.

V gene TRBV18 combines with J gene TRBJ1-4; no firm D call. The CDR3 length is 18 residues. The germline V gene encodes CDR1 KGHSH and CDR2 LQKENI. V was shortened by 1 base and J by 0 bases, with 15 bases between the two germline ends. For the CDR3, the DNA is TGTGCCAGCTCACCACTTCCCCCCTGGGGAGCAACTAATGAAAAACTGTTTTTT. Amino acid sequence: CASSPLPPWGATNEKLFF.

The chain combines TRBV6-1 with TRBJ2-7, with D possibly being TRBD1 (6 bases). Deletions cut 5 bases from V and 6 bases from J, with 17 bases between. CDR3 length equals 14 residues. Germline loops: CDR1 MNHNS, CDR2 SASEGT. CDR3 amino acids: CASSYQGIPREQYF. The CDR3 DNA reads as TGTGCCAGCAGTTATCAGGGGATCCCTCGCGAGCAGTACTTC.

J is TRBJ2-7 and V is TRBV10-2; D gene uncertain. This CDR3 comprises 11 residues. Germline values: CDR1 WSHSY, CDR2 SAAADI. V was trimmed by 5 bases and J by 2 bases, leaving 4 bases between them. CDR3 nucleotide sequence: TGCGCCAGCAGTCCAACCTACGAGCAGTACTTC. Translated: CASSPTYEQYF.

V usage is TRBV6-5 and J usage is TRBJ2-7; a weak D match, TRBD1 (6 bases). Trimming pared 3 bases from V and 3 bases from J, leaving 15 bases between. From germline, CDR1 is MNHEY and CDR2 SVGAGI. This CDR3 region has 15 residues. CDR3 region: CASSYGPRGLYEQYF. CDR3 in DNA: TGTGCCAGCAGTTATGGCCCCAGGGGCCTCTACGAGCAGTACTTC.

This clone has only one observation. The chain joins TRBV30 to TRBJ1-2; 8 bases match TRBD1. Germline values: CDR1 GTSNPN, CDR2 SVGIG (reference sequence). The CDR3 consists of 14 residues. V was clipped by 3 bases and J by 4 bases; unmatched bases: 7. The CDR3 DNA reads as TGTGCCTGGAGCATACCAGGGGGCGCCTATGGCTACACCTTC. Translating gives CAWSIPGGAYGYTF.

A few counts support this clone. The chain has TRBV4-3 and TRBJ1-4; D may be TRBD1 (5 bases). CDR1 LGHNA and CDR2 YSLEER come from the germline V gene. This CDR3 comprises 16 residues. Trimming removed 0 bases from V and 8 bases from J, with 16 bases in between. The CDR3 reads CASSQDGPPWGEKLFF. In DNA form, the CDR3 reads TGCGCCAGCAGCCAAGATGGCCCACCTTGGGGCGAAAAACTGTTTTTT.

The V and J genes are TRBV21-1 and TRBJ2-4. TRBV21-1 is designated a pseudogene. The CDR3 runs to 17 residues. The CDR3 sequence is CASSKITETVGKNIQYF. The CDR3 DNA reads TGTGCCAGCAGCAAAATTACTGAGACGGTGGGGAAAAACATTCAGTACTTC.

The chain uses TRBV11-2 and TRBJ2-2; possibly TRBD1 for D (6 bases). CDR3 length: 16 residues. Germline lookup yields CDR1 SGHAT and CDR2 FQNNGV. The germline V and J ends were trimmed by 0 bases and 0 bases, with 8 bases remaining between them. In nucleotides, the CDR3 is TGTGCCAGCAGCTTAGAGGGGGCGGCGAACACCGGGGAGCTGTTTTTT. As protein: CASSLEGAANTGELFF.

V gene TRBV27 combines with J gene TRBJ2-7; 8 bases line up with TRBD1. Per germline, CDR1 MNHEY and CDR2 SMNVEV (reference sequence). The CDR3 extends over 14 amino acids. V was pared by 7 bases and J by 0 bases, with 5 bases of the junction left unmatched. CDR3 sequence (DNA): TGTGCCAGCACCGGGACAGGCGCCTCCTACGAGCAGTACTTC. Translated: CASTGTGASYEQYF.

The CDR3 nucleotides are TGTGCCAGCTCACCTAATCCCGGGACTGAGAAAGCTTTCTTT. Translating it yields CASSPNPGTEKAFF. V is TRBV18 and J is TRBJ1-1; tentative D call: TRBD1 (5 bases). The CDR3 has 14 amino acids. Germline loops: CDR1 KGHSH, CDR2 LQKENI. The V end lost 3 bases, the J end lost 9 bases, and 17 bases lay between the germline ends.

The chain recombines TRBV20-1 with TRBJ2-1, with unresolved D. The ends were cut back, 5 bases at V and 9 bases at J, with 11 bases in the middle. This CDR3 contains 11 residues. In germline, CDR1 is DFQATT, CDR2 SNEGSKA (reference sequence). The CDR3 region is CSAPLMVEQFF. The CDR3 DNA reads TGCAGTGCTCCCCTAATGGTTGAGCAGTTCTTC.